The TCR beta chain under discussion was sequenced for a study of blood T cell repertoires in COVID-19. Overall study: Acute and convalescent COVID-19 samples came from the United States, Italy and Spain.

Germline V lookup: CDR1 MNHEY, CDR2 SVGAGI. CDR3 length: 14 residues. V was clipped by 7 bases and J by 5 bases, with 17 bases between them. The study assigned cohorts using participant-reported clinical history. As originally analysed: Researchers report that nucleated cell counts were estimated from reference gene primer amplification. TCRdb's copy holds only in-frame clones and misses some; the assay was immunoSEQ multiplex PCR. D and trimming come from the DNA, and the V and J calls and clone size come from that table. In the table there are about 100,000 clones, just over 85% of which are singletons.

The sequenced material came from PBMCs or T cells enriched from blood (not recorded which). The V gene is TRBV6-5, the J gene TRBJ1-1, with D tentatively TRBD1 (5 bases). The receptor was derived from a woman between 45 and 60 years old who had recovered from COVID-19. CDR3: CASMTVRVATEAFF. CDR3 in DNA: TGTGCCAGCATGACAGTAAGAGTAGCAACTGAAGCTTTCTTT.